Each of the 24 T cell receptor beta chains below was sequenced from the same sample in a study of T-cell memory formation after mild COVID-19. TCRdb fed the 5' RACE reads into MiXCR, producing one record per CDR3 protein. The data hold about 360,000 distinct CDR3 sequences, with 13% to 15% observed a single time. The specimen sequenced was PBMCs or a T cell subset sorted from them (not recorded which). The receptor set was obtained from a man aged 18-30 years who had mild COVID-19 (a few samples of this study predate the infection). Cell type and time point are not known.

This clonotype was counted only a few times. CDR3 nucleotides: TGTGCCAGCAGCCCGACAGGGGCGTCTTTTAGCTACACCTTC. It encodes CASSPTGASFSYTF. The rearrangement links TRBV7-9 to TRBJ1-2; the match to TRBD1 covers 8 bases. The CDR3 runs to 14 residues. Trimming cost V 5 bases and J 9 bases; bases outside gene matches: 11. Germline lookup yields CDR1 SEHNR and CDR2 FQNEAQ (reference sequence).

This clonotype was detected many times. V is TRBV10-1 and J is TRBJ2-7; D may correspond to TRBD1 or TRBD2 (5 bases each). The germline V gene encodes CDR1 WNHNN and CDR2 SYGVQD (reference sequence). CDR3 length equals 16 residues. V was cut by 10 bases and J by 6 bases, with 28 bases left in between. The CDR3 reads CATGVGTVEREVEQYV. The CDR3 bases are TGCGCCACCGGGGTCGGGACGGTGGAACGTGAGGTCGAGCAGTACGTC.

This clonotype was counted between two and nine times. CDR3 nucleotide sequence: TGTGCCAGCAGCTATGGGACAGGGCGGAGCGGGGAGCTGTTTTTT. This translates into CASSYGTGRSGELFF. The chain is built from TRBV11-3 and TRBJ2-2, with TRBD1 matching 9 bases. The CDR3 runs to 15 residues. Germline CDR1 and CDR2: SGHNT and YENEEA. The V and J ends lost 4 bases and 7 bases, in that order; junction bases with no gene match: 7.

The chain couples TRBV24-1 to TRBJ1-2, with TRBD1 as a possible D gene (5 bases). Germline V gene data show CDR1 as KGHDR and CDR2 as SFDVKD. This CDR3 comprises 14 residues. V dropped 2 bases and J dropped 6 bases, with 12 bases sitting between them. The CDR3 sequence is CATSDWQGTDGYTF. DNA for the CDR3: TGTGCCACCAGTGATTGGCAGGGTACGGATGGCTACACCTTC.

The CDR3, as DNA: TGTGCCAGCAGCTTCGGCGGGGACCCTAGAGAGGGCGGCTACACCTTC. Translated: CASSFGGDPREGGYTF. The V and J genes are TRBV9 and TRBJ1-2, with D perhaps matching TRBD1 (5 bases). Germline V gene lookup returns CDR1 SGDLS and CDR2 YYNGEE. The V end lost 4 bases, the J end lost 8 bases, and 24 bases lay between the germline ends. The CDR3 runs 16 residues.

This chain joins TRBV14 and TRBJ1-2, with 8 bases lining up with TRBD1. The CDR3 totals 16 residues. V shed 0 bases, J shed 13 bases, and the junction held 16 bases outside the gene matches. CDR1 SGHDN and CDR2 FVKESK come from the germline V gene. The CDR3 loop reads CASSQEQGDPHILSTF. The CDR3 DNA reads TGTGCCAGCAGCCAAGAACAGGGGGACCCTCATATCTTAAGCACCTTC.

This clonotype was seen a few times. The chain has TRBV7-9 and TRBJ1-3; 7 positions match TRBD1. Unmatched junction bases numbered 2, after V lost 5 bases and J lost 4 bases. CDR1 and CDR2 (germline): SEHNR, FQNEAQ (reference sequence). CDR3 length equals 13 residues. DNA of the CDR3: TGTGCCAGCAGCCCGACAGGGGGAAACACCATATATTTT. Its translation is CASSPTGGNTIYF.

This clonotype was picked up a small number of times. The genes are TRBV9 and TRBJ2-2; D unclear. This CDR3 spans 16 amino acids. V gave up 3 bases and J gave up 2 bases, with 14 bases separating them. Looked up from germline, CDR1 is SGDLS and CDR2 is YYNGEE. The CDR3 sequence: CASSERSVLNTGELFF. For the CDR3, the DNA is TGTGCCAGCAGCGAGAGATCAGTTTTAAACACCGGGGAGCTGTTTTTT.

There are a few counts of this clonotype. J is TRBJ2-3 and V is TRBV12-3 or TRBV12-4; D gene ambiguous. Trimming took 7 bases from V and 6 from J, leaving 11 bases between them. This CDR3 is built from 12 residues. CDR3 region: CASTLPPDTQYF. The CDR3 DNA reads TGTGCCAGCACCCTCCCCCCGGATACGCAGTATTTT.

This chain uses TRBV7-8 with TRBJ2-6, with D possibly being TRBD1 or TRBD2 (5 bases each). V lost 5 bases and J lost 3, with 20 bases in between. This CDR3 has 18 amino acids. The germline gives CDR1 SGHVS, CDR2 FQNEAQ. The chain's CDR3 is CASSPRGRGGFGANVLTF. CDR3 nucleotide sequence: TGTGCCAGCAGCCCCCGGGGACGGGGCGGTTTTGGGGCCAACGTCCTGACTTTC.

This clonotype has just a few counts. J is TRBJ2-3 and V is TRBV6-5; D is perhaps TRBD1 or TRBD2 (5 bases each). Germline assignment: CDR1 MNHEY and CDR2 SVGAGI. This CDR3 is built from 15 residues. V dropped 5 bases and J dropped 4 bases, with 16 bases sitting between them. The CDR3 DNA sequence: TGTGCCAGCAGTCCCGGGGCCACTATAGCAGATACGCAGTATTTT. Translation: CASSPGATIADTQYF.

This clonotype was found a few times. The chain joins TRBV6-1 to TRBJ1-2; D may be TRBD1 (5 bases). The CDR3 length is 13 residues. V was pared by 2 bases and J by 4 bases, with 8 bases between. Germline CDR1 MNHNS, CDR2 SASEGT. The CDR3 reads CASSEQGAYGYTF. The CDR3, as DNA: TGTGCCAGCAGTGAACAGGGTGCCTATGGCTACACCTTC.

This clonotype was detected a few times. V usage is TRBV25-1 and J usage is TRBJ1-3, with D uncertain. From germline, CDR1 is MGHDK and CDR2 SYGVNS. V lost 1 base, J lost 0 bases, and 4 bases lay in between. The CDR3 totals 14 residues. CDR3: CASSEFGSGNTIYF. The CDR3 region has the DNA TGTGCCAGCAGTGAATTTGGCTCTGGAAACACCATATATTTT.

The CDR3 region is CASSPNRGITEQFF. CDR3 DNA sequence: TGTGCCAGCAGTCCCAACAGGGGGATAACTGAGCAGTTCTTC. The chain couples TRBV6-5 to TRBJ2-1, with 8 nucleotides matching TRBD1. V lost 5 bases, J lost 9 bases, and 9 bases stayed unmatched. Germline V gene lookup returns CDR1 MNHEY and CDR2 SVGAGI. This CDR3 region has 14 residues.

This clonotype was seen a few times. The rearrangement uses TRBV3-1 and TRBJ2-2, with TRBD1 as a possible D gene (5 bases). Germline assignment: CDR1 LGHDT and CDR2 YNNKEL (reference sequence). The length of the CDR3 is 15 residues. Trimming left V 0 bases short and J 9 bases short, with 14 bases between. The CDR3 nucleotides read TGTGCCAGCAGCCAAGATTTGGACACCCCCCGGGAGCTGTTTTTT. Its protein is CASSQDLDTPRELFF.

This clonotype was seen a few times. The V gene is TRBV24-1, the J gene TRBJ2-3; 7 bases line up with TRBD1. Germline V lookup: CDR1 KGHDR, CDR2 SFDVKD. The CDR3 runs to 16 residues. Trimming took 7 bases from V and 0 from J; bases not matched to a gene: 9. The CDR3 here is CATSPPRDSSTDTQYF. The CDR3, as DNA: TGTGCCACCAGCCCCCCCAGGGACAGCAGCACAGATACGCAGTATTTT.

This clonotype turned up a few times. The chain joins TRBV15 to TRBJ2-3; 9 nucleotides match TRBD2. The CDR3 runs 16 residues. J gave up 4 bases and V 1 base, and 6 bases lay outside the gene matches. Germline CDR1 and CDR2: LNHNV and YYDKDF (reference sequence). For the CDR3, the DNA is TGTGCCACCAGCAGAGCGATAGCGGGGGCCTCAGATACGCAGTATTTT. Protein product: CATSRAIAGASDTQYF. Complete variable domain (other parts from reference TRBV15 and TRBJ2-3): DAMVIQNPRYQVTQFGKPVTLSCSQTLNHNVMYWYQQKSSQAPKLLFHYYDKDFNNEADTPDNFQSRRPNTSFCFLDIRSPGLGDTAMYLCATSRAIAGASDTQYFGPGTRLTVL.

The chain carries TRBV20-1 and TRBJ2-1, with a weak D call TRBD1 (6 bases). Looked up from germline, CDR1 is DFQATT and CDR2 is SNEGSKA (reference sequence). Trimming cost V 2 bases and J 4 bases, with 12 bases left between them. The CDR3 length is 14 residues. CDR3 sequence reads: CSARMDRLYNEQFF. CDR3 DNA sequence: TGCAGTGCTAGAATGGACAGACTTTACAATGAGCAGTTCTTC.

This sequence joins TRBV7-2 and TRBJ2-7, with 9 bases identical to TRBD2. The CDR3 is 14 amino acids. The germline V gene has CDR1 SGHTA and CDR2 FQGNSA. V gave up 3 bases and J gave up 7 bases; unmatched junction bases: 7. CDR3 residues: CASSFAGGPGEQYF. CDR3 nucleotides: TGTGCCAGCAGCTTCGCGGGGGGGCCGGGTGAGCAGTACTTC.

This clonotype was recorded at least ten times. V and J are TRBV5-6 and TRBJ2-7; 7 bases line up with TRBD1. From germline, CDR1 is SGHDT and CDR2 YYEEEE. Trimming removed 0 bases from V and 7 bases from J; junction bases left unmatched: 7. The CDR3 covers 14 residues. The CDR3 here is CASSLEGTTGEQYF. DNA for the CDR3: TGTGCCAGCAGCTTGGAGGGGACGACAGGGGAGCAGTACTTC.

This clonotype was counted ten times or more. The chain uses TRBV23-1 and TRBJ2-4; perhaps TRBD1 as D (7 bases). TRBV23-1 is known as an ORF, though its function is uncertain. The CDR3 consists of 16 residues. V was trimmed by 3 bases and J by 0 bases, leaving 12 bases between them. As DNA, the CDR3 is TGCGCCAGCAGTCACGGAGGGGGCCCAGCCAAAAACATTCAGTACTTC. This translates into CASSHGGGPAKNIQYF.

This rearrangement joins TRBV20-1 to TRBJ2-3; D not resolved. The CDR3 sequence is 14 residues long. V gave up 1 base and J gave up 2 bases, with 10 bases separating them. Germline assignment: CDR1 DFQATT and CDR2 SNEGSKA (reference sequence). This CDR3 is CSARGVRATDTQYF. CDR3 coding DNA: TGCAGTGCTAGAGGTGTAAGGGCCACAGATACGCAGTATTTT.

The V call is TRBV11-2, the J call TRBJ1-1; D is possibly TRBD1 (5 bases). V was shortened by 6 bases and J by 4 bases, with 15 bases between the two germline ends. Germline lookup yields CDR1 SGHAT and CDR2 FQNNGV. This CDR3 is built from 14 residues. DNA for the CDR3: TGTGCCAGCAGTTTTGGGGGGGTGGGCACTGAAGCTTTCTTT. Amino acid sequence: CASSFGGVGTEAFF.

The chain carries TRBV19 and TRBJ1-1; D is uncertain. The CDR3 totals 13 residues. The V end lost 3 bases, the J end lost 8 bases, and 13 bases lay between the germline ends. Germline CDR1 and CDR2: LNHDA and SQIVND (reference sequence). CDR3 sequence: CASSIPDGLEAFF. For the CDR3, the DNA is TGTGCCAGTAGTATCCCAGACGGATTAGAAGCTTTCTTT.